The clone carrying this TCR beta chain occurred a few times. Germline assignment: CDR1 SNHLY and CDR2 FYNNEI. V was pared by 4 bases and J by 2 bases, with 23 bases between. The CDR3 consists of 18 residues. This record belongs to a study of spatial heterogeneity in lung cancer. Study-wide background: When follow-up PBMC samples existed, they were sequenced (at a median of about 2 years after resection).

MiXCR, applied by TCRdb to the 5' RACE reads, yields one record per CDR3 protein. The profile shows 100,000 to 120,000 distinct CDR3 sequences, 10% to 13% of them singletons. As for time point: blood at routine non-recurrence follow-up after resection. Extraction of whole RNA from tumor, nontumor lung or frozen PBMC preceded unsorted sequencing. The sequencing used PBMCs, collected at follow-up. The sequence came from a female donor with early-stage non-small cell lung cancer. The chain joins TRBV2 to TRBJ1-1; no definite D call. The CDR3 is CASSVLIDIGALNTEAFF. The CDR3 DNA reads TGTGCCAGCAGTGTGCTCATAGACATTGGAGCTTTAAACACTGAAGCTTTCTTT.